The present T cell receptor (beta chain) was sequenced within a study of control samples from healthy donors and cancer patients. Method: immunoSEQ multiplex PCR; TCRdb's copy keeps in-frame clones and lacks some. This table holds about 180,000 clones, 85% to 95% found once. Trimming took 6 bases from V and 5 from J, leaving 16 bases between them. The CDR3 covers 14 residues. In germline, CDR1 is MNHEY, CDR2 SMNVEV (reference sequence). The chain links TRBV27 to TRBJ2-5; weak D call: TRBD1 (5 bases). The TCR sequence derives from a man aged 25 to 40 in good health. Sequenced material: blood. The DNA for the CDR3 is TGTGCCAGCAGCCGTCTTGGGGCCCGGGAGACCCAGTACTTC. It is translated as CASSRLGARETQYF.